Sequencing of this T cell receptor beta chain was carried out in a study of regulatory T cells in long-lasting Graves disease. Whole-study findings and limits: Owing to a sample size that was small, accuracy may have been reduced. Less diverse TCR repertoires were seen in persistent Graves' patients than in newly diagnosed ones.

Arm-PCR of CDR3 regions with iRepertoire HTBI primers generated TCR beta libraries. TCRdb recomputed calls from the multiplex PCR reads with MiXCR, one row per CDR3 protein. The table includes around 460,000 distinct CDR3 sequences, about 20% detected once. With V trimmed by 6 bases and J by 4 bases, 5 bases remained unmatched. CDR3 length equals 13 residues. Time point here: persistent/refractory GD, antithyroid drugs over 5 years with positive TRAb. PBMC RNA served as the TCR library source. The table lists this clonotype with many counts. Its antigen remains unknown. Here the sequenced sample was peripheral blood mononuclear cells (PBMCs), taken when the disease was refractory, from a patient treated with antithyroid drugs. The V and J genes are TRBV12-3 or TRBV12-4 and TRBJ1-2; 7 bases agree with TRBD1. This TCR was recovered from a female donor with Graves disease. CDR3 sequence reads: CASSGTVSYGYTF. The CDR3 bases are TGTGCCAGCAGCGGGACAGTCTCCTATGGCTACACCTTC.